This T cell receptor (beta chain) came from a study of blood T cell repertoires in COVID-19 (dated by TCRdb to 2020 to 2021). Context from the whole study: Collaborator samples came from the United States, Italy and Spain and covered acute and convalescent phases of COVID-19. The material from the prospective study consisted of cDNA or gDNA derived from T cells, B-cell-depleted T cells, or PBMCs. Subjects who had been exposed to COVID-19, were actively infected with it, or had recovered from it provided the deeply sampled blood TCRbeta repertoires that made up the dataset. A freely available public database, intended as a resource for researchers studying the immune response to SARS-CoV-2, is where the repertoires were released. Samples came from the ongoing ImmuneRACE study (first 160 participants) plus 1,254 subjects from 6 global collaborators. Nearly every sample came with metadata listing a de-identified subject ID, COVID-19 status, age in years and sex. Where available, HLA class I and class II types were taken from metadata supplied by the sample provider and were not determined by assay-based typing.

As regards this clone: It has no known antigen specificity. Base qualities are not provided; no much larger clone lies one nucleotide away.

Here is what the overall study found, with its caveats: How much clinical and demographic metadata was included differed by source and by participant, and the metadata was provided uncurated.

Enrolling through a virtual design, the prospective study's participants ranged in age from about 18 to 100 years and lived across 24 United States geographic areas. In the prospective study, cohorts were assigned on the basis of participant-reported clinical history obtained from a screening survey and a study questionnaire. ImmuneRACE Cohort 3 recovered participants were defined by two consecutive negative NP/OP PCR tests, healthcare professional clearance, or symptom resolution. Mobile phlebotomists in the prospective study collected whole blood, serum and a nasopharyngeal or oropharyngeal swab from every participant. Prospective study participants could optionally give additional blood draws and questionnaires over an approximately two-month period. Before DNA extraction, prospective study blood samples were shipped either frozen or at room temperature. The immunoSEQ Assay, a bias-controlled multiplex PCR, was used to amplify TCRbeta CDR3 regions from genomic DNA. Processing in the source paper ran as follows. The number of nucleated cells in each sample was estimated by amplification of reference gene primers within the assay. To quantify the absolute abundance of each unique TCRbeta CDR3 rearrangement, sequence reads were collapsed and filtered. For each sample, productive Simpson clonality was calculated as the square root of Simpson's diversity index across productive rearrangements. TCRdb mirrors the immuneACCESS table, restricted to in-frame sequences. Some clones are absent from its copies; in checked studies, under half trace to an unresolved V gene, and the reason for the others is unknown. V, J and clone size were drawn from that table, and D and trimming were deduced from the DNA. Counted in this sample were about 300,000 clones; around 86% of them appeared once. Together, the top ten hold about 5% of the sample.

From a lookup of the germline V gene, CDR1 and CDR2 are SGHRS and YFSETQ. Trimming costs V 5 bases and J 0 bases, and their ends lie 8 bases apart. Taken from cysteine to phenylalanine, the CDR3 has 13 residues. Only the CDR3 DNA is retained, 39 bases long and in frame from the first base. The chain was built from TRBV5-1 and TRBJ1-1, with no reliable assignment of the D segment. This sequence originates from a man aged 55-75 years who had recovered from COVID-19. The material sequenced was PBMCs or T cells enriched from blood (not recorded which). The CDR3: CASRPTMNTEAFF. The DNA reads TGCGCCAGCAGGCCCACTATGAACACTGAAGCTTTCTTT. Beyond the CDR3, the reference TRBV5-1 and TRBJ1-1 genes provide the residues; the full variable domain reads: KAGVTQTPRYLIKTRGQQVTLSCSPISGHRSVSWYQQTPGQGLQFLFEYFSETQRNKGNFPGRFSGRQFSNSRSEMNVSTLELGDSALYLCASRPTMNTEAFFGQGTRLTVV.